A selection of T cell receptor beta chains follows, all from one sample in a study of blood T cell repertoires in COVID-19. Sequencing used immunoSEQ multiplex PCR; TCRdb keeps in-frame clones, though not all of them. The table includes about 100,000 clones, roughly nine tenths detected once. Sequenced: peripheral blood. The receptors derive from a man aged 50 to 60 with acute or convalescent COVID-19. Each CDR3 is given without its conserved first and last residue.

>TRBV7-3|TRBJ1-5
ASSSTGGLNQPQH
>TRBV6-2/TRBV6-3|TRBJ2-5
ASSPVEETQY
>TRBV19|TRBJ1-5
ASSPRDRVAQPQH
>TRBV5-1|TRBJ1-2
ASSLGPGPDYGYT
>TRBV3-1/TRBV3-2|TRBJ2-7
ASSRYGYEQY
>TRBV28|TRBJ1-5
ASSSVNSGNQPQH
>TRBV19|TRBJ2-2
ASKRLAGVTTGELF
>TRBV5-1|TRBJ1-2
ASSSDRSGYT
>TRBV5-4|TRBJ2-1
ASSFDRSRGEQF
>TRBV25-1|TRBJ2-3
ASSQYSGTGGTDTQY
>TRBV5-1|TRBJ2-1
ASSSGTGTYNEQF
>TRBV5-6|TRBJ1-2
ASRPGQGFGPGYGYT
>TRBV3-1/TRBV3-2|TRBJ1-4
ASSSRGPSEKLF
>TRBV19|TRBJ2-5
ASSMRETQY
>TRBV23-1|TRBJ2-3
ASSQWRLAGAFLTQY
>TRBV5-1|TRBJ1-2
ASSLDGANYGYT
>TRBV19|TRBJ1-1
ASTLDRGNTEAF
>TRBV5-1|TRBJ1-4
ASSLAGTGPEKLF
>TRBV18|TRBJ1-1
ASSLQGGEMNTEAF
>TRBV7-2|TRBJ1-2
ASSFSQDPNDGYT
>TRBV6-5|TRBJ1-6
ASSYERGYSPLH
>TRBV11-2|TRBJ2-7
ASSRSYEQY
>TRBV18|TRBJ2-3
ASSPLSTDTQY
>TRBV24-1|TRBJ2-1
ATSGAGGQGEQF
>TRBV2|TRBJ1-5
ASSTPRPGQGAFQPQH
>TRBV28|TRBJ1-5
ASSGGSQPQH
>TRBV3-1/TRBV3-2|TRBJ1-1
ASSLLRGTEAF
>TRBV29-1|TRBJ1-1
SVGVGGGTEAF
>TRBV6-1|TRBJ2-6
ASSEGRQLIPSGANVLT
>TRBV6-1|TRBJ2-2
ASSAQGARGTGELF
>TRBV2|TRBJ1-2
ASSDGFNYGYT
>TRBV20-1|TRBJ1-2
SALSGIGYT
>TRBV5-1|TRBJ2-6
ASSSGTGSSGANVLT
>TRBV5-1|TRBJ2-7
ASSHLRGTPGGFDEQY
>TRBV5-6|TRBJ1-5
ASSLYRGQGGDQPQH
>TRBV19|TRBJ2-5
ASASSGGRETQY
>TRBV18|TRBJ1-5
ASSQLGQGGNQPQH